These 14 T cell receptor beta chains share one sample of origin, sequenced in a study of cytomegalovirus exposure and HLA in healthy donors. 13 Jbeta primers and 60 Vbeta primers were used for the PCR. Clones were sequenced by immunoSEQ multiplex PCR, and TCRdb holds only the in-frame ones, with some missing. The sample has about 210,000 clones, and its top ten clones hold around 0.95%. Sequencing was carried out using PBMCs. Receptors were obtained from a woman aged 25 to 45 in good health and CMV-seropositive.

The chain couples TRBV21-1 to TRBJ1-5. TRBV21-1 is an annotated pseudogene. The CDR3 totals 15 residues. CDR3: CASSKARGGFQPQHF. The CDR3 DNA reads TGTGCCAGCAGCAAAGCGCGGGGGGGATTTCAGCCCCAGCATTTT.

This sequence joins TRBV6-1 and TRBJ1-2; TRBD1 agrees at 9 bases. The trim removed 4 bases at V and 6 bases at J, leaving 9 bases unmatched. The CDR3 loop spans 15 amino acids. Germline values: CDR1 MNHNS, CDR2 SASEGT. CDR3 loop: CASSAVTGGNDGYTF. DNA for the CDR3: TGTGCCAGCAGTGCTGTCACAGGGGGCAACGATGGCTACACCTTC.

V is TRBV12-5 and J is TRBJ2-7, with 7 bases that match TRBD2. This CDR3 contains 18 residues. Unmatched junction bases numbered 14, after V lost 3 bases and J lost 0 bases. Germline CDR1 and CDR2: LGHNT and FRNRAP. This chain's CDR3 is CASGFGPGERDFSYEQYF. As DNA, the CDR3 is TGTGCTAGTGGTTTCGGCCCGGGAGAGCGGGACTTCTCCTACGAGCAGTACTTC.

This chain links TRBV6-1 with TRBJ2-5; D call uncertain. V lost 5 bases and J 3 bases, leaving 7 bases between the germline ends. The CDR3 contains 12 residues. Germline V CDR1 and CDR2: MNHNS, SASEGT. CDR3 coding DNA: TGTGCCAGCAGTTTCGTAGAAGAGACCCAGTACTTC. Its translation: CASSFVEETQYF.

With regard to this clone: This sample also contains other DNA sequences that code for the same CDR3. The chain employs TRBV4-3 and TRBJ2-7; 9 bases are shared with TRBD1. The junction had 2 bases not matched to a gene; V was cut back by 2 bases and J by 3 bases. This CDR3 has 14 amino acids. The V gene's germline CDR1 is LGHNA and CDR2 YSLEER. The CDR3: CASSQPGQGYEQYF. CDR3 sequence (DNA): TGCGCCAGCAGCCAACCGGGACAGGGCTACGAGCAGTACTTC.

The chain recombines TRBV18 with TRBJ2-4; possibly TRBD2 for D (5 bases). The CDR3 is 15 amino acids. Germline CDR1 reads KGHSH; CDR2 reads LQKENI. Trimming left V 6 bases short and J 7 bases short, with 19 bases between. The DNA of the CDR3 is TGTGCCAGCTCTCCCGGGGAGTTGGCGGGTAACATTCAGTACTTC. Residues: CASSPGELAGNIQYF.

The rearrangement links TRBV19 to TRBJ1-5; TRBD1 is a possible D gene (5 bases). Trimming took 5 bases from V and 1 from J, leaving 6 bases between them. The CDR3 runs 13 residues. Germline V CDR1 and CDR2: LNHDA, SQIVND (reference sequence). CDR3 amino acids: CASSWGSNQPQHF. The CDR3 nucleotides read TGTGCCAGTAGTTGGGGCAGCAATCAGCCCCAGCATTTT.

V and J are TRBV6-5 and TRBJ2-3; 13 nucleotides line up with TRBD2. V lost 2 bases and J lost 8; bases outside the gene matches: 7. In germline, CDR1 is MNHEY, CDR2 SVGAGI. This CDR3 comprises 16 residues. CDR3 bases: TGTGCCAGCAGTTACGAAACTAGCGGGAGGGCCACTACGCAGTATTTT. Protein: CASSYETSGRATTQYF.

The gene calls are TRBV12-5 and TRBJ1-1, with D possibly being TRBD1 (5 bases). Deletions cut 0 bases from V and 5 bases from J, with 22 bases between. The CDR3 loop spans 18 amino acids. The V gene's germline CDR1 is LGHNT and CDR2 FRNRAP. This CDR3 reads CASGLVFPGGGSWTEAFF. DNA of the CDR3: TGTGCTAGTGGTTTGGTCTTCCCTGGTGGGGGGAGTTGGACTGAAGCTTTCTTT.

The CDR3 sequence: CASSLRGLGTEAFF. The DNA for the CDR3 is TGTGCCAGCAGTCTCAGGGGGCTGGGGACTGAAGCTTTCTTT. This chain uses TRBV28 with TRBJ1-1; TRBD1 matches at 8 bases. J was trimmed by 5 bases and V by 5 bases; bases with no gene match: 7. The CDR3 is made up of 14 amino acids. CDR1 and CDR2 from the germline V gene are MDHEN and SYDVKM.

The chain has TRBV5-8 and TRBJ1-2; TRBD1 matches 7 bases. The CDR3 extends over 15 amino acids. V was pared by 2 bases and J by 3 bases, with 7 bases of the junction left unmatched. Germline V gene sequence: CDR1 SGHTS, CDR2 YDEGEE. In DNA, the CDR3 is TGTGCCAGCAGCTTCCCCGGGACAGATTACTATGGCTACACCTTC. It is translated as CASSFPGTDYYGYTF.

The chain has TRBV10-3 and TRBJ2-7, with D maybe TRBD1 (6 bases). Germline CDR1 is ENHRY and CDR2 is SYGVKD. The CDR3 covers 15 residues. V dropped 3 bases and J dropped 0 bases, with 12 bases sitting between them. CDR3 sequence (DNA): TGTGCCATCAGTGACAGGGGATACAGCTCCTACGAGCAGTACTTC. Translated, it gives CAISDRGYSSYEQYF.

The chain couples TRBV5-4 to TRBJ2-5; 7 bases align to TRBD2. The CDR3 is made up of 17 amino acids. Germline lookup yields CDR1 SGHNT and CDR2 YYREEE (reference sequence). V shed 2 bases and J 5 bases; nucleotides not matched to a gene: 15. The CDR3 DNA reads TGTGCCAGCAGCTTCTCTAGCGGAAGCGCGAATTGGGAGACCCAGTACTTC. Its translation: CASSFSSGSANWETQYF.

The chain is built from TRBV6-6 and TRBJ2-3, with TRBD1 matching over 9 bases. Per germline, CDR1 MNHNY and CDR2 SVGAGI (reference sequence). V was pared by 9 bases and J by 1 base, with 2 bases of the junction left unmatched. The CDR3 sequence is 13 residues long. The CDR3 spells CARGDRGTDTQYF. CDR3 sequence (DNA): TGTGCCAGAGGGGACAGGGGCACAGATACGCAGTATTTT.